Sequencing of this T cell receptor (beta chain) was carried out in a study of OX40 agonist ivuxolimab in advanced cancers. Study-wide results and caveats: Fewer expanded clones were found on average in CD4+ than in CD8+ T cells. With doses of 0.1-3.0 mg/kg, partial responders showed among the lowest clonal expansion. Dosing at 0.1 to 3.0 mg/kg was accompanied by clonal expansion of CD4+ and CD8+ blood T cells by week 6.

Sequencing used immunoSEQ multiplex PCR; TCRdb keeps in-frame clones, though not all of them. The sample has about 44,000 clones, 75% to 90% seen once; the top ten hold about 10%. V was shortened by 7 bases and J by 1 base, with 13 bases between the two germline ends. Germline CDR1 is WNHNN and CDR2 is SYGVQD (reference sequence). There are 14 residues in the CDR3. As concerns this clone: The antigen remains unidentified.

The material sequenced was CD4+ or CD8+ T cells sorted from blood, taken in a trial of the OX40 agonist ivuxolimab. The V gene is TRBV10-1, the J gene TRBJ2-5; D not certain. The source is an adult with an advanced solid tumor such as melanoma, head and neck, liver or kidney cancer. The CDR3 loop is CASKVGMGQETQYF. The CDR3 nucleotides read TGCGCCAGCAAGGTAGGGATGGGCCAAGAGACCCAGTACTTC.